Listed here are 12 T cell receptor beta chains from one sample, sequenced in a study of identical twins. Via MiXCR, TCRdb re-called the 5' RACE reads, giving one row per CDR3 protein. This table has 700,000 or so distinct CDR3 sequences, 8% to 9% appearing once. These same records also appear under a second study, on yellow fever vaccine responses in identical twins.

The sequencing input was PBMCs. The receptors were gathered from a woman younger than 35 in good health.

The table lists this clonotype with a few counts. Written as DNA, the CDR3 is TGTGCCAGCAGCGGGGTCCCCTATGGCTACACCTTC. Its translation: CASSGVPYGYTF. The rearrangement links TRBV3-1 to TRBJ1-2; D gene uncertain. From germline, CDR1 is LGHDT and CDR2 YNNKEL (reference sequence). The CDR3 is made up of 12 amino acids. Trimming took off 5 bases at V and 4 bases at J, with 8 bases between the two ends.

This clonotype was seen a few times. The chain couples TRBV6-1 to TRBJ2-5; D possibly uses TRBD1 or TRBD2 (5 bases each). In germline, CDR1 is MNHNS, CDR2 SASEGT. The CDR3 totals 16 residues. Between the trimmed V and J ends, which lost 2 bases and 5 bases, there was a span of 18 bases. As DNA, the CDR3 is TGTGCCAGCAGTGAATCAGGGTTGTGGGAGTTGGAGACCCAGTACTTC. It is translated as CASSESGLWELETQYF.

Here the CDR3 reads CASSLAGRDTQYF. As DNA, the CDR3 is TGCGCCAGCAGTCTAGCGGGGAGAGATACGCAGTATTTT. The chain uses TRBV4-1 and TRBJ2-3, with 9 nucleotides matching TRBD2. The germline V gene has CDR1 MGHRA and CDR2 YSYEKL. The CDR3 is made up of 13 amino acids. Germline trimming cut 6 bases from V and 5 bases from J; bases unmatched to any gene: 3.

The V and J genes are TRBV20-1 and TRBJ2-1, with 11 nucleotides matching TRBD2. Germline V gene sequence: CDR1 DFQATT, CDR2 SNEGSKA (reference sequence). With 4 bases clipped from V and 7 bases from J, the junction kept 3 bases outside the gene matches. This CDR3 is built from 13 residues. CDR3 nucleotides: TGCAGTGCTACCCTAGCGGGAGGTAATGAGCAGTTCTTC. Amino acid sequence: CSATLAGGNEQFF.

This clonotype came up a few times. This rearrangement joins TRBV20-1 to TRBJ2-2; 10 bases fit TRBD2. V shed 7 bases, J shed 0 bases, and the junction held 11 bases outside the gene matches. CDR1 is DFQATT, CDR2 SNEGSKA, per germline (reference sequence). The CDR3 extends over 17 amino acids. The CDR3 DNA follows: TGCAGTGTGCTAAAACCCGGGACTAGCGCGAACACCGGGGAGCTGTTTTTT. Its protein product is CSVLKPGTSANTGELFF.

There are a few counts of this clonotype. The CDR3 spells CASSYSRVAGTSYEQYF. CDR3 in DNA: TGTGCCAGCAGTTACTCGAGGGTAGCGGGGACCTCCTACGAGCAGTACTTC. The rearrangement joins TRBV6-2 or TRBV6-3 to TRBJ2-7; 8 positions match TRBD2. Germline assignment: CDR1 MNHEY and CDR2 SVGEGT. CDR3 length: 17 residues. Trimming cost V 0 bases and J 0 bases; bases outside gene matches: 7.

This clonotype was seen at least ten times. The J gene is TRBJ2-4, the V gene TRBV20-1, with D perhaps being TRBD1 or TRBD2 (5 bases each). This CDR3 is built from 14 residues. Looked up from germline, CDR1 is DFQATT and CDR2 is SNEGSKA (reference sequence). Trimming took 3 bases from V and 6 from J, leaving 15 bases between them. The CDR3 DNA reads TGCAGTGCTAGCCCTCTACTCGGGACAAACATTCAGTACTTC. It specifies CSASPLLGTNIQYF.

This chain connects TRBV29-1 to TRBJ2-7; tentative D call: TRBD2 (5 bases). V gave up 6 bases and J gave up 4 bases, with 22 bases separating them. Germline CDR1 reads SQVTM; CDR2 reads ANQGSEA. The CDR3 length is 15 residues. The CDR3 DNA is TGCAGCGTAACTCCACTAGGATCGCTTGCTTACGAGCAGTACTTC. Translated: CSVTPLGSLAYEQYF.

The J gene is TRBJ2-5, the V gene TRBV12-3 or TRBV12-4; TRBD1 matches 7 bases. CDR3 size: 15 residues. The V segment lost 4 bases and the J segment 1 base; nucleotides outside the gene matches: 6. The CDR3 region has the DNA TGTGCCAGCAGTTACTACCGACAGGGCCAAGAGACCCAGTACTTC. This encodes CASSYYRQGQETQYF.

The rearrangement links TRBV7-3 to TRBJ2-2, with 8 nucleotides matching TRBD1. The CDR3 extends over 14 amino acids. Per the germline V gene, CDR1 is SGHTA and CDR2 is FQGTGA. The junction had 6 bases not matched to a gene; V was cut back by 8 bases and J by 4 bases. This CDR3 is CASGTGGSTGELFF. CDR3 DNA sequence: TGTGCCAGCGGAACAGGGGGGAGCACCGGGGAGCTGTTTTTT.

This clonotype was recorded a few times. The V gene is TRBV2, the J gene TRBJ2-7, with D perhaps given as TRBD1 or TRBD2 (5 bases each). V lost 6 bases to trimming and J lost 2 bases, with 14 bases between them. Per germline, CDR1 SNHLY and CDR2 FYNNEI. This CDR3 has 14 residues. CDR3 sequence (DNA): TGTGCCAGCAGATACCGGGACGCAACCTACGAGCAGTACTTC. It encodes CASRYRDATYEQYF.

The chain couples TRBV3-1 to TRBJ2-6; 9 positions agree with TRBD1. V lost 2 bases and J lost 1; bases outside the gene matches: 6. Germline-derived CDR1 and CDR2 are LGHDT and YNNKEL (reference sequence). The CDR3 covers 18 residues. CDR3 sequence reads: CASSQRGQGLSGANVLTF. CDR3 DNA: TGTGCCAGCAGCCAACGGGGACAGGGCCTTTCTGGGGCCAACGTCCTGACTTTC.